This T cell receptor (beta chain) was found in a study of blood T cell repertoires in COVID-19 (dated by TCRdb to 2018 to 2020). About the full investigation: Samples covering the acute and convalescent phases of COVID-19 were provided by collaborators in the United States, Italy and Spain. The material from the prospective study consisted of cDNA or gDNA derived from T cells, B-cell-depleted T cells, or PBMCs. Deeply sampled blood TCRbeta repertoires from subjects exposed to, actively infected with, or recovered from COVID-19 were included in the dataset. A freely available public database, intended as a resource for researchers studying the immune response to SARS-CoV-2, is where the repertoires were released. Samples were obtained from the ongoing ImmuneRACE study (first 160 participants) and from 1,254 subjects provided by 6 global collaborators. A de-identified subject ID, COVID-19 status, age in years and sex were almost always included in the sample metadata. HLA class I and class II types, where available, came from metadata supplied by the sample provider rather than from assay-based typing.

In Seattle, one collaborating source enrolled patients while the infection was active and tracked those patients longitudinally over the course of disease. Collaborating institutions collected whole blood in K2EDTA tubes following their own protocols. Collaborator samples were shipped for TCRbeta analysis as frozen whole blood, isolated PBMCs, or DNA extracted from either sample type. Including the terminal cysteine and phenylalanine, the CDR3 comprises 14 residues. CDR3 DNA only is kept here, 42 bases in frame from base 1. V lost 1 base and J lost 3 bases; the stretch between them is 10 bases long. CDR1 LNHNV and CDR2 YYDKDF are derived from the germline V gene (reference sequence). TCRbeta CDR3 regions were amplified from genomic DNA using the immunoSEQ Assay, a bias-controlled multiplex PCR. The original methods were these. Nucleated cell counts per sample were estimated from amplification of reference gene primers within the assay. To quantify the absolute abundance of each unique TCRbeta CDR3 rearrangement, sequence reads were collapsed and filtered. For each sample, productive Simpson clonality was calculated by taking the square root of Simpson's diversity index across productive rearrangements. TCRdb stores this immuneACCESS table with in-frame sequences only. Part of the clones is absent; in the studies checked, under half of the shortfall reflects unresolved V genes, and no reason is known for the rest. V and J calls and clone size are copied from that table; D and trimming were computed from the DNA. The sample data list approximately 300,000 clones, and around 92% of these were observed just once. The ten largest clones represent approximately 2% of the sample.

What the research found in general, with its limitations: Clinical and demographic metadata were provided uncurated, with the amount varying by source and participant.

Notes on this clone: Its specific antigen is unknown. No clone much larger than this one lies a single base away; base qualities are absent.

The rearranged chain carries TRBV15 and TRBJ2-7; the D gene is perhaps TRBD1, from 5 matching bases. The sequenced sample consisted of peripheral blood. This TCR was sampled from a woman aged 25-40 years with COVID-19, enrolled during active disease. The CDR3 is CATSRGWQGYEQYF. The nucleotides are TGTGCCACCAGCAGAGGGTGGCAGGGCTACGAGCAGTACTTC.